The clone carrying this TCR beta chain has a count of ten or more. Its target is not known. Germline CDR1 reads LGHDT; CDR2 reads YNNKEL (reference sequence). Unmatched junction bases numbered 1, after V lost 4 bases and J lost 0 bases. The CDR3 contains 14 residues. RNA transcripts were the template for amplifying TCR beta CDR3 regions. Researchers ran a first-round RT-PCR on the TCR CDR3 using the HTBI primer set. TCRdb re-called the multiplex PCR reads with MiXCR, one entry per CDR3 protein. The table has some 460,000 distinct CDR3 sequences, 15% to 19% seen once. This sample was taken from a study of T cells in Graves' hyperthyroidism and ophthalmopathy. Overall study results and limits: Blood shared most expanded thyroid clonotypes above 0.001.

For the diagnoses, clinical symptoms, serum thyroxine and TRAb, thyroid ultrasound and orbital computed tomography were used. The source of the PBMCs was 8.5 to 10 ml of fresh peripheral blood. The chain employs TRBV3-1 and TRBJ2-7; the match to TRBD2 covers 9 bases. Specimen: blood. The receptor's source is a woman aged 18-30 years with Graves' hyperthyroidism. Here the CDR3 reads CASSLSGSSYEQYF. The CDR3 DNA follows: TGTGCCAGCAGCCTTAGCGGGAGCTCCTACGAGCAGTACTTC.